The sample holds a few counts of the clone carrying this T cell receptor (beta chain). Antigen specificity is unknown. Looked up from germline, CDR1 is SGHKS and CDR2 is YYEKEE (reference sequence). This CDR3 contains 15 residues. V was clipped by 0 bases and J by 3 bases, with 11 bases between them. The data stem from a study of T-cell memory formation after mild COVID-19. Notes on the study in general: Pre-infection memory carried some responding clones, suggesting that cross-reactive memory joined.

TCRdb called the 5' RACE reads again in MiXCR, with one record for every CDR3 protein. Here the sample spans about 560,000 distinct CDR3 sequences, approximately 21% being singletons. The source of this sequence is an adult woman who had mild COVID-19 (a few samples of this study predate the infection). Cell type and time point are not known. The sample was PBMCs or a T cell subset sorted from them (not recorded which). The rearrangement uses TRBV5-5 and TRBJ2-3; maybe TRBD1 (6 bases). The CDR3: CASSLDGTKTDTQYF. CDR3 nucleotides: TGTGCCAGCAGCTTGGATGGGACAAAAACAGATACGCAGTATTTT. Full variable domain (outside the CDR3, taken from reference TRBV5-5 and TRBJ2-3): DAGVTQSPTHLIKTRGQQVTLRCSPISGHKSVSWYQQVLGQGPQFIFQYYEKEERGRGNFPDRFSARQFPNYSSELNVNALLLGDSALYLCASSLDGTKTDTQYFGPGTRLTVL.